Sequencing of this T cell receptor beta chain was carried out in a study of T-cell reconstitution after alpha-beta-depleted transplantation in children. Unique molecular identifiers were incorporated when the TCRbeta library was constructed. TCRdb passed the PCR reads through MiXCR, listing each CDR3 protein once. The sample records hundreds of thousands of distinct CDR3 sequences, around 13% being singletons. The germline V gene encodes CDR1 ENHRY and CDR2 SYGVKD. The junction had 10 bases not matched to a gene; V was cut back by 8 bases and J by 5 bases. The CDR3 sequence is 14 residues long. The clonotype comes from a girl aged 2 to 10 with congenital amegakaryocytic thrombocytopenia, due to receive a stem cell transplant. The sequencing here drew on PBMCs, taken before TCRalphabeta/CD19-depleted stem cell transplant. The chain employs TRBV10-3 and TRBJ1-2; 8 bases line up with TRBD1. CDR3 region: CAIQKTGGSYGYTF. The DNA for the CDR3 is TGTGCCATCCAGAAAACAGGGGGGTCATATGGCTACACCTTC.